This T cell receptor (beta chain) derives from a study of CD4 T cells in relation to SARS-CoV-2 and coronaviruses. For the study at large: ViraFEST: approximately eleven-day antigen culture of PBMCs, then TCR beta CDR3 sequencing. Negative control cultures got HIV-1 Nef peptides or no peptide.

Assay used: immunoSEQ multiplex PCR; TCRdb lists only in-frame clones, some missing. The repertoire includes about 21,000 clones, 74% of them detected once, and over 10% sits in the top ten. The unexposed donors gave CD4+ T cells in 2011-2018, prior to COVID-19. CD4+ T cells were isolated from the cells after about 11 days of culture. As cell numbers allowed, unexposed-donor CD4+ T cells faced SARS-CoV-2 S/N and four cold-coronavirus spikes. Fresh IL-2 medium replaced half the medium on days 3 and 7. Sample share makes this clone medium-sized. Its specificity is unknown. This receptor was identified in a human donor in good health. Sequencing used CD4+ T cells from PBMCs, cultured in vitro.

This chain's CDR3 is CASSNGLAGLEQYF. The DNA for the CDR3 is TGCGCCAGCAGCAACGGACTAGCGGGATTGGAGCAGTACTTC. The V and J genes are TRBV5-1 and TRBJ2-7; 12 nucleotides line up with TRBD2. The CDR3 is made up of 14 amino acids. Per the germline V gene, CDR1 is SGHRS and CDR2 is YFSETQ. J gave up 7 bases and V 4 bases, and 6 bases lay outside the gene matches.